This T cell receptor (beta chain) was recovered during a study of graft-versus-host responses after intestinal transplantation. CDR1 is GTSNPN and CDR2 is SVGIG in the germline V gene (reference sequence). V was shortened by 1 base and J by 0 bases, with 10 bases between the two germline ends. The CDR3 covers 15 residues. About this clone: The antigen is not known.

Regarding the study as a whole: Recipient marrow contained GvH clones, some of which appeared first in ileum or blood.

Using immunoSEQ multiplex PCR, the repertoire was profiled, and TCRdb retains in-frame clones only, with some absent. The sample includes about 150,000 clones, 85% to 95% of them seen just once. This TCR was recovered from a human donor who received an intestinal transplant. The sample in question was unstimulated CD4+ T cells sorted from spleen or lymph node cells, obtained before intestinal transplant. The chain carries TRBV30 and TRBJ2-1; tentative D call: TRBD2 (5 bases). The CDR3 nucleotides read TGTGCCTGGAGTGGGGAGCGGAGCTCCTACAATGAGCAGTTCTTC. Amino acid sequence: CAWSGERSSYNEQFF.